The sequence of this T cell receptor beta chain was determined in a study of T cells after posttransplantation cyclophosphamide. Study-wide findings and caveats: TRB clonality was highly associated with recipient CMV seropositivity and reactivation.

The CDR3 is made up of 16 amino acids. The V gene end was trimmed by 10 bases and the J gene end by 7 bases; junction bases not matched to a gene: 17. Germline-derived CDR1 and CDR2 are MDHEN and SYDVKM. Here immunoSEQ multiplex PCR was the method, and the copy in TCRdb shows in-frame clones only, minus some. Listed here are roughly 40,000 clones without any singletons, the top ten holding about 4.2%. This clone was observed many times. The antigen remains unidentified. The source material was PBMCs. V gene TRBV28 combines with J gene TRBJ1-5, with 9 bases matching TRBD1. The TCR originated in a woman aged 45 to 65 in good health and a related stem cell transplant donor. The chain's CDR3 is CATRDPTRDRGQPQHF. CDR3 bases: TGTGCCACCCGAGACCCCACCCGCGACAGGGGGCAGCCCCAGCATTTT.